Below, 11 T cell receptor beta chains from the same sample are listed, as sequenced in a study of cytomegalovirus exposure and HLA in healthy donors. Amplification used 60 Vbeta primers and 13 Jbeta primers. The table came from immunoSEQ multiplex PCR; TCRdb's copy has only in-frame clones and leaves some out. This sample has about 250,000 clones; roughly 70% occur once, and the top ten carry 2% to 2.5%. Sequencing was done on a sample of PBMCs. The receptors derive from a female donor in good health and CMV-seronegative.

The chain uses TRBV6-5 and TRBJ1-3; D is unclear. There are 15 residues in the CDR3. V lost 7 bases to trimming and J lost 0 bases, with 13 bases between them. CDR1 and CDR2 (germline): MNHEY, SVGAGI. The CDR3, as DNA: TGTGCCAGCACCATGGAGTTAAGCTCTGGAAACACCATATATTTT. It is translated as CASTMELSSGNTIYF.

The rearrangement joins TRBV27 to TRBJ2-1; 7 bases fit TRBD2. V shed 3 bases and J 10 bases; nucleotides not matched to a gene: 6. This CDR3 is 13 amino acids long. Germline lookup yields CDR1 MNHEY and CDR2 SMNVEV (reference sequence). The CDR3 DNA follows: TGTGCCAGCAGTTTCGCGGGAGCGTGGGAGCAGTTCTTC. Its protein product is CASSFAGAWEQFF.

This chain joins TRBV28 and TRBJ2-7, with D possibly TRBD2 on 6 matching bases. This CDR3 has 13 amino acids. From germline, CDR1 is MDHEN and CDR2 SYDVKM. The V end lost 9 bases, the J end lost 1 base, and 13 bases lay between the germline ends. CDR3 bases: TGTGCCAGGGGAGGACTTGAATCCTACGAGCAGTACTTC. Translation: CARGGLESYEQYF.

Comments on this clone: Other DNA sequences of this sample code for an identical CDR3. The chain uses TRBV5-4 and TRBJ2-3; no firm D call. The germline V gene has CDR1 SGHNT and CDR2 YYREEE (reference sequence). This CDR3 contains 12 residues. Trimming left V 4 bases short and J 6 bases short, with 9 bases between. CDR3 in amino acids: CASSLSSDTQYF. In nucleotides, the CDR3 is TGTGCCAGCAGCCTATCTTCTGATACGCAGTATTTT.

The J gene is TRBJ2-7, the V gene TRBV7-8; TRBD1 agrees at 8 bases. V gave up 5 bases and J gave up 2 bases; unmatched junction bases: 8. The CDR3 runs to 15 residues. Germline CDR1 is SGHVS and CDR2 is FQNEAQ. In DNA form, the CDR3 reads TGTGCCAGCAGCGAGTCCGGACAGGGAGCCTACGAGCAGTACTTC. It encodes CASSESGQGAYEQYF.

The V call is TRBV27, the J call TRBJ2-7; the D is unclear. In germline, CDR1 is MNHEY, CDR2 SMNVEV (reference sequence). The CDR3 runs to 14 residues. V was trimmed by 1 base and J by 0 bases, leaving 7 bases between them. The CDR3 here is CASSLWAGSYEQYF. In DNA form, the CDR3 reads TGTGCCAGCAGTTTATGGGCCGGCTCCTACGAGCAGTACTTC.

This chain uses TRBV2 with TRBJ2-7, with 8 bases that match TRBD1. Trimming removed 6 bases from V and 2 bases from J; junction bases left unmatched: 12. The CDR3 consists of 16 residues. Looked up from germline, CDR1 is SNHLY and CDR2 is FYNNEI. Written as DNA, the CDR3 is TGTGCCAGCAGCCCGGGACAGGCCCAAGGCACCTACGAGCAGTACTTC. The encoded protein is CASSPGQAQGTYEQYF.

The rearrangement links TRBV11-3 to TRBJ2-5, with D perhaps TRBD2 (5 bases). CDR3 size: 15 residues. V was trimmed by 3 bases and J by 2 bases, leaving 13 bases between them. Germline V CDR1 and CDR2: SGHNT, YENEEA. The CDR3 nucleotides read TGTGCCAGCAGCTTTGAAAGGCGGGTACAAGAGACCCAGTACTTC. Translation gives CASSFERRVQETQYF.

This clone is a singleton in its sample. This chain links TRBV2 with TRBJ2-3, with 12 bases matching TRBD2. The CDR3 runs 14 residues. CDR1 is SNHLY, CDR2 FYNNEI, per germline. V was clipped by 8 bases and J by 3 bases; unmatched bases: 3. CDR3 amino acids: CASGGLAGTDTQYF. CDR3 nucleotide sequence: TGTGCCAGCGGAGGACTAGCGGGAACAGATACGCAGTATTTT.

This clone was counted only a few times. This chain joins TRBV7-8 and TRBJ2-4; possibly TRBD1 for D (5 bases). The CDR3 runs 15 residues. V gave up 2 bases and J gave up 9 bases, with 17 bases separating them. The germline V gene has CDR1 SGHVS and CDR2 FQNEAQ. The CDR3 DNA reads as TGTGCCAGCAGCTTAATCGACAGTCTCAGTGGCATTCAGTACTTC. It codes for CASSLIDSLSGIQYF.

The chain recombines TRBV27 with TRBJ2-5, with D perhaps matching TRBD1 (6 bases). The CDR3 has 14 amino acids. Trimming took 5 bases from V and 7 from J, leaving 17 bases between them. CDR1 is MNHEY and CDR2 is SMNVEV in the germline V gene (reference sequence). The CDR3 sequence is CASSKLQGSGTQYF. In DNA, the CDR3 is TGTGCCAGCAGTAAATTACAGGGATCGGGGACCCAGTACTTC.